One and the same sample provided the 7 T cell receptor beta chains below, sequenced in a study of identical twins. MiXCR, run by TCRdb on the 5' RACE reads, gives a single entry per CDR3 protein. The data contain around 1.7 million distinct CDR3 sequences, 32% of them seen just once; the ten biggest clones take up roughly 0.3%. Input material: cord blood. The source of these receptors is a newborn girl in good health.

The chain couples TRBV29-1 to TRBJ2-1; 8 positions match TRBD2. CDR3 length: 13 residues. Per germline, CDR1 SQVTM and CDR2 ANQGSEA. The V gene end was trimmed by 4 bases and the J gene end by 9 bases; junction bases not matched to a gene: 8. CDR3 residues: CSVGGGINSEQFF. CDR3 nucleotide sequence: TGCAGCGTTGGCGGGGGGATCAACAGTGAGCAGTTCTTC.

This clonotype appeared a few times. The chain combines TRBV20-1 with TRBJ1-2; D is perhaps TRBD1 (5 bases). This CDR3 contains 15 residues. Germline CDR1 is DFQATT and CDR2 is SNEGSKA (reference sequence). The germline V and J ends were trimmed by 0 bases and 0 bases, with 11 bases remaining between them. CDR3: CSARDRIRANYGYTF. CDR3 coding DNA: TGCAGTGCTAGAGATCGGATCAGGGCTAACTATGGCTACACCTTC.

This clonotype has a count of ten or more. The chain is built from TRBV28 and TRBJ2-7; 7 bases agree with TRBD2. Germline lookup yields CDR1 MDHEN and CDR2 SYDVKM. CDR3 length: 14 amino acids. V gave up 1 base and J gave up 4 bases; unmatched junction bases: 4. CDR3 residues: CASSLLGGGYEQYF. CDR3 nucleotides: TGTGCCAGCAGTTTATTGGGCGGGGGATACGAGCAGTACTTC.

Turning to this clonotype: A much larger clone differs from this one at a single base, so this may be a read error. This chain uses TRBV12-1 with TRBJ2-7; no DNA check was done on the table's D call, TRBD2. TRBV12-1 is a listed pseudogene. The CDR3 is made up of 16 amino acids. CDR3 nucleotide sequence: TGTGCCAGCAGTCACCGAGGCGGGTTGAGCTCCTACGAGCAGTACTTC. Amino acids: CASSHRGGLSSYEQYF.

This clonotype was seen only a few times. The V gene is TRBV10-3, the J gene TRBJ2-7, with 9 bases aligning to TRBD1. The CDR3 extends over 14 amino acids. Trimming at V came to 6 bases and at J to 2 bases, leaving 5 bases not matched to a gene. Germline values: CDR1 ENHRY, CDR2 SYGVKD. CDR3 nucleotide sequence: TGTGCCATCAGCACCGGGACAGGGCCCTACGAGCAGTACTTC. Residues: CAISTGTGPYEQYF.

A word on this clonotype: This could be a read error, since a much larger clone is one nucleotide away. This chain connects TRBV10-3 to TRBJ1-2; D remains unclear. V lost 2 bases and J 2 bases, leaving 12 bases between the germline ends. The CDR3 is 15 amino acids. CDR1 and CDR2 from the germline V gene are ENHRY and SYGVKD. The CDR3 is CAISEKGRANYGYTF. The CDR3 DNA reads TGTGCCATCAGTGAGAAGGGCAGAGCAAACTATGGCTACACCTTC.

This clonotype was seen only a few times. The chain uses TRBV30 and TRBJ2-1; the D gene is possibly TRBD2 (7 bases). Trimming stripped 4 bases from V and 6 bases from J, with 13 bases between. The length of the CDR3 is 13 residues. CDR1 GTSNPN and CDR2 SVGIG come from the germline V gene (reference sequence). The chain's CDR3 is CAWNGGLSNEQFF. Here the CDR3 DNA reads TGTGCCTGGAACGGGGGGCTAAGCAATGAGCAGTTCTTC.